This TCR beta chain was sequenced for a study of shared clonotypes between healthy human individuals. General study results and limits: Researchers found naive subsets generally carried larger estimated richness than memory subsets. Clonotype sharing among donors was expected to depend on sequencing depth.

Only CD45RO-negative cells positively selected for CCR7 counted as naive CD8 cells, so terminally differentiated effector memory CD45RA+ cells were excluded. Each of the donors was a healthy adult who was HIV-negative and had not had a recent acute infection or vaccination. Produced via immunoSEQ multiplex PCR; TCRdb's table is partial and in-frame only. The sample records about 2,100,000 clones, 90% to 95% being singletons. The V end lost 4 bases, the J end lost 0 bases, and 13 bases lay between the germline ends. There are 15 residues in the CDR3. The germline CDR1 and CDR2 sequences are MNHNS and SASEGT. This clone was seen only once. What it binds is unknown.

Sequencing used naive CD8+ T cells from PBMCs. The TCR comes from a man between 18 and 35 years old in good health. Some clones in this sample may be carry-over from other donors' samples. This chain connects TRBV6-1 to TRBJ2-7; D is possibly TRBD1 (5 bases). The CDR3 DNA is TGTGCCAGCAGTGGACCCCTCAGGGACTCCTACGAGCAGTACTTC. It yields the protein CASSGPLRDSYEQYF.